These 11 T cell receptor beta chains were all obtained from the same sample, sequenced in a study of blood T cell repertoires in COVID-19. The protocol was immunoSEQ multiplex PCR, while the TCRdb copy is restricted to in-frame clones and leaves out a portion. Of 150,000 to 200,000 clones listed, 70% to 90% are singletons. The sequenced material came from peripheral blood. All receptors derive from a human donor in a cohort sampled during active COVID-19.

This clone was counted once. The chain joins TRBV6-2 or TRBV6-3 to TRBJ2-3, with 8 positions matching TRBD2. Germline CDR1 MNHEY, CDR2 SVGEGT. The CDR3 is 17 residues long. With 6 bases clipped from V and 2 bases from J, the junction kept 13 bases outside the gene matches. The CDR3 nucleotides are TGTGCCAGCAGCTTTTACGGGAGGGTACTGGACACAGATACGCAGTATTTT. This gives the protein CASSFYGRVLDTDTQYF.

This clone was detected only once. The genes are TRBV6-2 or TRBV6-3 and TRBJ1-2; D unresolved. CDR1 MNHEY and CDR2 SVGEGT come from the germline V gene. The V end was cut by 0 bases, the J end by 1 base, with 9 bases between. The CDR3 consists of 15 residues. CDR3 sequence: CASSYSRVHNYGYTF. DNA for the CDR3: TGTGCCAGCAGTTACTCGAGGGTCCATAACTATGGCTACACCTTC.

V is TRBV6-2 or TRBV6-3 and J is TRBJ1-1; 7 nucleotides match TRBD1. The CDR3 is made up of 16 amino acids. J lost 1 base, V lost 0 bases, and 5 bases had no gene match. Germline V gene lookup returns CDR1 MNHEY and CDR2 SVGEGT. The CDR3 loop is CASSYSPGQPNTEAFF. CDR3 sequence (DNA): TGTGCCAGCAGTTACTCCCCGGGACAGCCGAACACTGAAGCTTTCTTT.

The chain employs TRBV29-1 and TRBJ2-3; TRBD2 matches at 10 bases. The CDR3 sequence is 14 residues long. From germline, CDR1 is SQVTM and CDR2 ANQGSEA. The V and J ends lost 8 bases and 4 bases, in that order; junction bases with no gene match: 9. This CDR3 reads CSTRSGGTPDTQYF. The CDR3 coding sequence is TGCAGCACCCGTAGCGGGGGGACCCCAGATACGCAGTATTTT.

The chain carries TRBV11-2 and TRBJ1-2; 9 bases match TRBD1. CDR1 is SGHAT and CDR2 is FQNNGV in the germline V gene. Trimming cost V 0 bases and J 6 bases; bases outside gene matches: 8. The CDR3 has 16 amino acids. The CDR3 protein is CASSLDLQGARNGYTF. The CDR3, as DNA: TGTGCCAGCAGCTTAGATCTACAGGGGGCGAGGAATGGCTACACCTTC.

The chain has TRBV2 and TRBJ1-1; D may be TRBD1 (5 bases). Trimming took 1 base from V and 10 from J, leaving 10 bases between them. The CDR3 runs 12 residues. From germline, CDR1 is SNHLY and CDR2 FYNNEI. The chain's CDR3 is CASSEGGVPAFF. CDR3 DNA sequence: TGTGCCAGCAGTGAAGGGGGGGTGCCAGCTTTCTTT.

The gene calls are TRBV6-1 and TRBJ1-2; 10 positions match TRBD1. V lost 4 bases to trimming and J lost 2 bases; unmatched junction nucleotides: 7. The CDR3 is 16 amino acids. Looked up from germline, CDR1 is MNHNS and CDR2 is SASEGT. CDR3 sequence: CASSAIRTGGNYGYTF. The CDR3 DNA follows: TGTGCCAGCAGTGCAATTAGGACAGGGGGAAACTATGGCTACACCTTC.

The chain has TRBV12-3 or TRBV12-4 and TRBJ2-1; perhaps TRBD1 as D (5 bases). This CDR3 region has 13 residues. Trimming took off 3 bases at V and 4 bases at J, with 7 bases between the two ends. The DNA of the CDR3 is TGTGCCAGCAGTTTTGGGGCATACAATGAGCAGTTCTTC. Translating it yields CASSFGAYNEQFF.

The V gene is TRBV6-5, the J gene TRBJ1-5, with D maybe TRBD1 (5 bases). The CDR3 spans 14 residues. Trimming removed 6 bases at V and 9 bases at J, with 18 bases between. From germline, CDR1 is MNHEY and CDR2 SVGAGI. CDR3 DNA sequence: TGTGCCAGCAGGAGGACATCCGGCCCAGGGCCCCAGCATTTT. This sequence encodes CASRRTSGPGPQHF.

The rearrangement uses TRBV2 and TRBJ2-2; 12 nucleotides align to TRBD2. Germline V gene lookup returns CDR1 SNHLY and CDR2 FYNNEI. J was trimmed by 7 bases and V by 5 bases; bases with no gene match: 5. The CDR3 consists of 15 residues. This CDR3 reads CASSWTSGIVGELFF. CDR3 DNA sequence: TGTGCCAGCAGTTGGACTAGCGGGATAGTCGGGGAGCTGTTTTTT.

The V gene is TRBV7-2, the J gene TRBJ2-2, with 8 bases that match TRBD1. The junction had 3 bases not matched to a gene; V was cut back by 6 bases and J by 3 bases. CDR3 length: 14 amino acids. Germline lookup yields CDR1 SGHTA and CDR2 FQGNSA. The DNA of the CDR3 is TGTGCCAGCAGACAGGGGGTGTACACCGGGGAGCTGTTTTTT. It specifies CASRQGVYTGELFF.